This T cell receptor beta chain was observed in a study of blood T cell repertoires in COVID-19. Across the study: The samples span acute and convalescent COVID-19 from the United States, Italy and Spain.

The CDR3 length is 15 residues. Trimming took 4 bases from V and 3 from J, leaving 12 bases between them. The germline CDR1 and CDR2 sequences are ENHRY and SYGVKD. There are a few counts of this clone. Original handling: Counts of nucleated cells, estimated from reference gene primer amplification, were obtained. Sequencing used immunoSEQ multiplex PCR; TCRdb keeps in-frame clones, though not all of them. The DNA was the basis for D and trimming; V, J and clone size are from that table. The table shows more than 95,000 clones, with around 76% occurring only once. The sequence came from a man at least 80 years old with COVID-19, enrolled during active disease. The V and J genes are TRBV10-3 and TRBJ1-4, with D perhaps TRBD1 (6 bases). Sequenced material: peripheral blood. The CDR3 here is CAISAQGRANEKLFF. The CDR3 DNA follows: TGTGCCATCAGTGCACAGGGTCGAGCTAATGAAAAACTGTTTTTT.